The 27 T cell receptor beta chains below were found in one sample sequenced in a study of early T cells in non-severe SARS-CoV-2 infection. TCRdb reprocessed the 5' RACE reads via MiXCR and lists one record per CDR3 protein. The sample records around 30,000 distinct CDR3 sequences, approximately 6% being singletons. The sequenced sample was whole blood. Receptors originate from an adult who was a healthcare worker with PCR-confirmed SARS-CoV-2 infection or an uninfected control (not recorded which).

At least ten counts were recorded for this clonotype. DNA for the CDR3: TGTGCCAGCACTCCAAATCTAGCGGGGGGGAAGTCCTACGAGCAGTACTTC. Amino acids: CASTPNLAGGKSYEQYF. This chain links TRBV7-2 with TRBJ2-7, with 12 bases that match TRBD2. This CDR3 is 17 amino acids long. After removal of 7 bases from V and 1 base from J, the junction contained 11 bases not matched to a gene. Germline assignment: CDR1 SGHTA and CDR2 FQGNSA.

In DNA form, the CDR3 reads TGTGCCAGCTCACCACCTAGGGCCTTAGCGGGACCCTCCTACGAGCAGTACTTC. It yields the protein CASSPPRALAGPSYEQYF. The chain links TRBV18 to TRBJ2-7; 8 bases align to TRBD2. Unmatched junction bases numbered 10, after V lost 0 bases and J lost 0 bases. Germline V lookup: CDR1 KGHSH, CDR2 LQKENI. The CDR3 spans 18 residues.

This clonotype was observed at least ten times. The chain links TRBV12-3 or TRBV12-4 to TRBJ2-7; D tentatively reads TRBD1 or TRBD2 (5 bases each). The ends were cut back, 4 bases at V and 5 bases at J, with 18 bases in the middle. The CDR3 spans 15 residues. CDR3 amino acids: CASSSRGGTSDEQYF. DNA for the CDR3: TGTGCCAGCAGTTCCCGAGGTGGGACGAGCGACGAGCAGTACTTC.

This clonotype was seen repeatedly, ten times or more. V gene TRBV12-3 or TRBV12-4 combines with J gene TRBJ1-1, with a possible D match to TRBD1 (5 bases). Trimming removed 5 bases at V and 6 bases at J, with 16 bases between. The CDR3 is 14 amino acids. CDR3 in amino acids: CASSIGRGGAEAFF. For the CDR3, the DNA is TGTGCCAGCAGTATAGGTCGGGGCGGCGCTGAAGCTTTCTTT.

The chain links TRBV30 to TRBJ1-4; D is undetermined. V was shortened by 1 base and J by 0 bases, with 3 bases between the two germline ends. Germline CDR1 GTSNPN, CDR2 SVGIG (reference sequence). This CDR3 has 13 amino acids. The CDR3 DNA reads as TGTGCCTGGAGTGAAACAACTAATGAAAAACTGTTTTTT. Its translation: CAWSETTNEKLFF.

This clonotype was seen ten or more times. The genes are TRBV19 and TRBJ2-7; the D gene is possibly TRBD2 (5 bases). Germline CDR1 reads LNHDA; CDR2 reads SQIVND (reference sequence). The CDR3 has 12 residues. The V gene lost 5 bases and the J gene lost 1 base, with 6 bases spanning the gap. The CDR3 loop is CASSAGSYEQYF. The CDR3 coding sequence is TGTGCCAGTAGTGCGGGTTCCTACGAGCAGTACTTC.

At least ten counts were recorded for this clonotype. The rearrangement links TRBV12-3 or TRBV12-4 to TRBJ2-4, with D possibly matching TRBD1 (6 bases). The length of the CDR3 is 14 residues. Trimming stripped 1 base from V and 7 bases from J, with 11 bases between. The CDR3 nucleotides read TGTGCCAGCAGTTTAGACAGGGTTAGCAACATTCAGTACTTC. It codes for CASSLDRVSNIQYF.

This clonotype is medium-sized (0.01 to 0.1%). One end of the junction does not line up with germline, which may come from a read error. The chain links TRBV5-1 to TRBJ2-5; D remains ambiguous. Germline CDR1 reads SGHRS; CDR2 reads YFSETQ. The CDR3 runs to 11 residues. The CDR3 loop reads CASSLQETQYF. The CDR3 DNA is TGTGCCAGCAGCCTACAAGAGACCCAGTACTTC.

Many counts were recorded for this clonotype. V and J are TRBV28 and TRBJ2-5, with TRBD2 matching over 11 bases. V dropped 3 bases and J dropped 5; count of bases not matched to a gene: 11. The germline gives CDR1 MDHEN, CDR2 SYDVKM. CDR3 length: 17 amino acids. The CDR3 loop reads CASSFRLAGTTGETQYF. The CDR3 DNA reads as TGTGCCAGCAGTTTTAGACTAGCGGGGACCACGGGCGAGACCCAGTACTTC.

At least ten counts were recorded for this clonotype. This CDR3 reads CASSLRGGGSGNTIYF. The CDR3 DNA reads TGTGCCAGCAGCTTACGGGGCGGAGGCTCTGGAAACACCATATATTTT. This chain links TRBV7-2 with TRBJ1-3, with D possibly being TRBD1 (5 bases). In germline, CDR1 is SGHTA, CDR2 FQGNSA. V was trimmed by 2 bases and J by 0 bases, leaving 11 bases between them. The CDR3 totals 16 residues. Combining the CDR3 with reference TRBV7-2 and TRBJ1-3 gives the whole variable domain GAGVSQSPSNKVTEKGKDVELRCDPISGHTALYWYRQSLGQGLEFLIYFQGNSAPDKSGLPSDRFSAERTGGSVSTLTIQRTQQEDSAVYLCASSLRGGGSGNTIYFGEGSWLTVV.

This clonotype was seen repeatedly, ten times or more. The chain combines TRBV6-6 with TRBJ2-1; 7 bases map to TRBD2. The CDR3 consists of 15 residues. Trimming at V came to 2 bases and at J to 10 bases, leaving 11 bases not matched to a gene. The germline V gene has CDR1 MNHNY and CDR2 SVGAGI (reference sequence). The CDR3 is CASSYGRDYEPEQFF. In DNA form, the CDR3 reads TGTGCCAGCAGTTACGGTAGGGACTACGAACCAGAGCAGTTCTTC.

Worth noting for this clonotype: One base away lies a much larger clone, so this may be a sequencing read error. The rearrangement joins TRBV2 to TRBJ1-1; 9 bases agree with TRBD1. The CDR3 extends over 16 amino acids. CDR1 and CDR2 from the germline V gene are SNHLY and FYNNEI. The CDR3 DNA is TGTGCCAGCAGCCCCGGGACAGGGATGGGGAGGACTGAAGCTCTCTTT. Its protein is CASSPGTGMGRTEALF.

This clonotype came up many times. This sequence joins TRBV6-2 or TRBV6-3 and TRBJ1-4, with D possibly TRBD1 on 5 matching bases. This CDR3 has 15 residues. Looked up from germline, CDR1 is MNHEY and CDR2 is SVGEGT. Trimming cost V 5 bases and J 0 bases, with 10 bases left between them. The CDR3 nucleotides are TGTGCCAGCAGTCGGGACCGCGCAACTAATGAAAAACTGTTTTTT. Protein sequence: CASSRDRATNEKLFF.

This clonotype is labeled medium-sized. The CDR3 DNA reads as TGTGCCAGCAGCTTAGGACTCACAGATACGCAGTATTTT. This translates into CASSLGLTDTQYF. The chain is built from TRBV7-2 and TRBJ2-3; D not certain. In germline, CDR1 is SGHTA, CDR2 FQGNSA. The CDR3 spans 13 residues. With 1 base removed from V and 2 bases from J, the gap between germline ends came to 4 bases.

This clonotype was detected many times. The V gene is TRBV15, the J gene TRBJ1-3, with D uncertain. This CDR3 spans 12 amino acids. CDR1 and CDR2 (germline): LNHNV, YYDKDF (reference sequence). Trimming shortened V by 4 bases and J by 3 bases, and 4 bases separated the two germline ends. This CDR3 reads CATSTSGNTIYF. The CDR3 coding sequence is TGTGCCACCAGCACAAGTGGAAACACCATATATTTT.

This clonotype was counted at least ten times. The V gene is TRBV5-1, the J gene TRBJ1-5; D is unresolved. Per germline, CDR1 SGHRS and CDR2 YFSETQ. Deletions cut 0 bases from V and 3 bases from J, with 4 bases between. The CDR3 length is 13 residues. The CDR3 sequence: CASSLGDNQPQHF. In DNA form, the CDR3 reads TGCGCCAGCAGCTTGGGGGACAATCAGCCCCAGCATTTT.

This clonotype was seen a few times. This chain uses TRBV5-1 with TRBJ1-2; D possibly corresponds to TRBD1 (5 bases). Trimming left V 0 bases short and J 4 bases short, with 7 bases between. The CDR3 consists of 13 residues. Per germline, CDR1 SGHRS and CDR2 YFSETQ. The chain's CDR3 is CASSLEGSYGYTF. CDR3 DNA sequence: TGCGCCAGCAGCTTGGAGGGGAGCTATGGCTACACCTTC.

There are many counts of this clonotype. The rearrangement links TRBV7-2 to TRBJ1-1; 8 nucleotides line up with TRBD1. V lost 4 bases, J lost 4 bases, and 8 bases stayed unmatched. The germline V gene encodes CDR1 SGHTA and CDR2 FQGNSA. The length of the CDR3 is 15 residues. The DNA of the CDR3 is TGTGCCAGCAGCTCGCAAACTGACAGGGGCACTGAAGCTTTCTTT. This codes for CASSSQTDRGTEAFF.

The chain joins TRBV11-2 to TRBJ2-5; D possibly corresponds to TRBD2 (6 bases). V lost 2 bases to trimming and J lost 2 bases, with 15 bases between them. The CDR3 is 16 residues long. Germline loops: CDR1 SGHAT, CDR2 FQNNGV. The CDR3 loop is CASSLLPGGMQETQYF. CDR3 nucleotide sequence: TGTGCCAGCAGCTTATTGCCTGGGGGGATGCAAGAGACCCAGTACTTC.

This clonotype was seen at least ten times. The CDR3 loop reads CASSQDREQYF. For the CDR3, the DNA is TGTGCCAGCAGCCAAGACCGCGAGCAGTACTTC. The chain links TRBV3-1 to TRBJ2-7; D not certain. Trimming shortened V by 0 bases and J by 6 bases, and 3 bases separated the two germline ends. In germline, CDR1 is LGHDT, CDR2 YNNKEL (reference sequence). The CDR3 has 11 residues.

In its sample, this clonotype was seen many times. The V gene is TRBV19, the J gene TRBJ1-5; D perhaps matches TRBD1 (5 bases). The CDR3 has 16 residues. V dropped 4 bases and J dropped 4 bases, with 17 bases sitting between them. CDR1 and CDR2 (germline): LNHDA, SQIVND (reference sequence). The CDR3 sequence is CASSKTGSGGNQPQHF. The CDR3 bases are TGTGCCAGTAGTAAAACGGGGTCCGGGGGAAATCAGCCCCAGCATTTT. The whole variable domain, filled in from reference TRBV19 and TRBJ1-5, reads DGGITQSPKYLFRKEGQNVTLSCEQNLNHDAMYWYRQDPGQGLRLIYYSQIVNDFQKGDIAEGYSVSREKKESFPLTVTSAQKNPTAFYLCASSKTGSGGNQPQHFGDGTRLSIL.

This clonotype was seen ten or more times. This chain connects TRBV27 to TRBJ2-2; D is possibly TRBD1 (5 bases). The germline CDR1 and CDR2 sequences are MNHEY and SMNVEV (reference sequence). Trimming cost V 3 bases and J 6 bases, with 11 bases left between them. The CDR3 runs 14 residues. In nucleotides, the CDR3 is TGTGCCAGCAGTTTGTTGCCAGGGTCCGGGGAGCTGTTTTTT. This codes for CASSLLPGSGELFF.

This clonotype came up many times. V gene TRBV7-2 combines with J gene TRBJ1-4; D uncertain. This CDR3 is 14 amino acids long. CDR1 SGHTA and CDR2 FQGNSA come from the germline V gene. Trimming cost V 5 bases and J 4 bases, with 11 bases left between them. The chain's CDR3 is CASSPRWDNEKLFF. CDR3 nucleotide sequence: TGTGCCAGCAGCCCAAGATGGGATAATGAAAAACTGTTTTTT.

This clonotype occurred many times. The chain carries TRBV25-1 and TRBJ2-7; D may correspond to TRBD1 or TRBD2 (5 bases each). The CDR3 consists of 16 residues. V was pared by 0 bases and J by 0 bases, with 12 bases between. Germline V gene sequence: CDR1 MGHDK, CDR2 SYGVNS. The CDR3 protein is CASSEYMAGSSYEQYF. The CDR3 region has the DNA TGTGCCAGCAGTGAATATATGGCAGGGAGCTCCTACGAGCAGTACTTC.

This clonotype has a count of ten or more. This chain links TRBV28 with TRBJ2-2; D call uncertain. V lost 5 bases to trimming and J lost 3 bases, with 7 bases between them. Looked up from germline, CDR1 is MDHEN and CDR2 is SYDVKM. The CDR3 covers 13 residues. The CDR3 DNA follows: TGTGCCAGCAGTATCGATCACACCGGGGAGCTGTTTTTT. This encodes CASSIDHTGELFF. The full variable domain, with the rest looked up from reference TRBV28 and TRBJ2-2, is DVKVTQSSRYLVKRTGEKVFLECVQDMDHENMFWYRQDPGLGLRLIYFSYDVKMKEKGDIPEGYSVSREKKERFSLILESASTNQTSMYLCASSIDHTGELFFGEGSRLTVL.

The sample holds many counts of this clonotype. The chain is built from TRBV28 and TRBJ1-2; 8 bases are shared with TRBD1. This CDR3 is built from 16 residues. The junction had 14 bases not matched to a gene; V was cut back by 6 bases and J by 5 bases. Germline V gene data show CDR1 as MDHEN and CDR2 as SYDVKM. CDR3 residues: CASRTDRGRGKYGYTF. CDR3 DNA sequence: TGTGCCAGCAGGACCGACAGGGGTAGAGGGAAATATGGCTACACCTTC.

This clonotype was detected many times. The V call is TRBV7-8, the J call TRBJ1-4; tentative D call: TRBD1 (5 bases). Trimming removed 1 base at V and 10 bases at J, with 13 bases between. Per the germline V gene, CDR1 is SGHVS and CDR2 is FQNEAQ. CDR3 size: 14 residues. Written as DNA, the CDR3 is TGTGCCAGCAGCTTAGGGGGCGAACTGGGAAAACTGTTTTTT. Translating gives CASSLGGELGKLFF.